This TCR beta chain was captured by sequencing in a study of T cell changes during pregnancy in multiple sclerosis. Data came from immunoSEQ multiplex PCR; TCRdb stores just in-frame clones and leaves some out. The sample includes about 35,000 clones, roughly 90% of them seen just once. Trimming cost V 1 base and J 2 bases, with 12 bases left between them. CDR1 and CDR2 from the germline V gene are LNHDA and SQIVND (reference sequence). The CDR3 extends over 15 amino acids. The receptor was isolated from a female donor with multiple sclerosis, enrolled in a pregnancy study. The specimen comprised CD4+ T cells from peripheral blood mononuclear cells, sampled in the second trimester of pregnancy. This chain joins TRBV19 and TRBJ2-7; D is perhaps TRBD1 (5 bases). Written as DNA, the CDR3 is TGTGCCAGTAGTATAGGGCCCTGGGGCACCTACGAGCAGTACTTC. Translating gives CASSIGPWGTYEQYF.